These T cell receptor beta chains were read from a single sample in a study of blood T cell repertoires in COVID-19. Sequenced by immunoSEQ multiplex PCR; TCRdb stores in-frame clones only, minus some. The data contain about 120,000 clones, 85% to 90% of them singletons. Sequences were obtained from peripheral blood. These receptors were taken from a man in his fifties or sixties with acute or convalescent COVID-19. Both conserved end residues are part of each CDR3. D genes are given only for firm matches. A clone size is listed for some rows: how often the clone was seen (once, few, many), or a class if it is expanded.

D	V	J	size	CDR3	DNA
TRBD1	TRBV28	TRBJ1-5	NA	CASSLATGGNQPQHF	TGTGCCAGCAGTTTAGCGACAGGGGGTAATCAGCCCCAGCATTTT
NA	TRBV5-4	TRBJ1-4	NA	CASSFKGEREKLFF	TGTGCCAGCAGCTTTAAGGGGGAGCGCGAAAAACTGTTTTTT
NA	TRBV7-6	TRBJ2-3	NA	CASSLDVGGVTDTQYF	TGTGCCAGCAGCTTAGATGTAGGGGGAGTCACAGATACGCAGTATTTT
TRBD1	TRBV28	TRBJ1-2	NA	CASSPRQGGLNYGYTF	TGTGCCAGCAGTCCCCGACAGGGGGGATTGAACTATGGCTACACCTTC
NA	TRBV6-2/TRBV6-3	TRBJ2-5	NA	CASSTAGETQYF	TGTGCCAGCAGCACCGCGGGAGAGACCCAGTACTTC
TRBD2	TRBV28	TRBJ2-3	NA	CASSLIAGAGSDTQYF	TGTGCCAGCAGTTTGATAGCGGGAGCGGGATCAGATACGCAGTATTTT
NA	TRBV5-1	TRBJ1-3	NA	CASSLVAAYSGNTIYF	TGCGCCAGCAGCTTGGTCGCGGCTTACTCTGGAAACACCATATATTTT
NA	TRBV6-6	TRBJ2-5	NA	CASSYDLKGETQYF	TGTGCCAGCAGTTACGATCTCAAGGGGGAGACCCAGTACTTC
TRBD2	TRBV4-3	TRBJ2-7	NA	CASSQDPRGRAEQYF	TGCGCCAGCAGCCAAGATCCCCGCGGGAGGGCCGAGCAGTACTTC
TRBD1	TRBV7-9	TRBJ2-2	NA	CASSLYRTGTGELFF	TGTGCCAGCAGCTTGTATAGGACAGGGACCGGGGAGCTGTTTTTT
TRBD1	TRBV28	TRBJ1-2	NA	CASHAGGLNYGYTF	TGTGCCAGCCACGCAGGGGGCCTTAACTATGGCTACACCTTC
NA	TRBV20-1	TRBJ2-5	NA	CSASPGQSQETQYF	TGCAGTGCTAGTCCAGGGCAATCCCAAGAGACCCAGTACTTC
TRBD1	TRBV27	TRBJ1-1	NA	CASSPTGAGMNTEAFF	TGTGCCAGCAGCCCCACAGGGGCGGGTATGAACACTGAAGCTTTCTTT
NA	TRBV11-2	TRBJ2-3	once	CASSLEGRGWDTQYF	TGTGCCAGCAGCTTAGAGGGCAGGGGATGGGATACGCAGTATTTT
NA	TRBV28	TRBJ1-4	NA	CASSLIWGRGITNEKLFF	TGTGCCAGCAGTTTAATTTGGGGGCGCGGTATAACTAATGAAAAACTGTTTTTT
NA	TRBV2	TRBJ2-5	NA	CASSGIADSQETQYF	TGTGCCAGCAGTGGAATTGCGGACAGCCAAGAGACCCAGTACTTC
TRBD1	TRBV24-1	TRBJ2-1	NA	CATSLQGSSYNEQFF	TGTGCCACCAGCTTACAGGGGAGCTCCTACAATGAGCAGTTCTTC
TRBD1	TRBV4-3	TRBJ1-3	NA	CASSQDRRGPSSGNTIYF	TGCGCCAGCAGCCAAGATAGGAGGGGGCCGAGCTCTGGAAACACCATATATTTT
TRBD2	TRBV2	TRBJ2-7	NA	CASSANFAGVGYEQYF	TGTGCCAGCAGCGCCAATTTTGCGGGAGTGGGGTACGAGCAGTACTTC
NA	TRBV29-1	TRBJ2-7	NA	CSAGSSSYEQYF	TGCAGCGCAGGGAGTAGCTCCTACGAGCAGTACTTC
NA	TRBV3-1/TRBV3-2	TRBJ2-2	NA	CASSPRGAETGELFF	TGTGCCAGCAGCCCCCGCGGGGCCGAGACCGGGGAGCTGTTTTTT
NA	TRBV6-6	TRBJ1-2	NA	CASSLQGKEGYTF	TGTGCCAGCAGTTTACAGGGAAAAGAGGGCTACACCTTC
NA	TRBV4-1	TRBJ1-6	few	CASSQALLQRRYYNSPLHF	TGCGCCAGCAGCCAGGCCCTCCTTCAGCGGCGGTACTATAATTCACCCCTCCACTTT
NA	TRBV4-1	TRBJ1-1	once	CASSQGSALNTEAFF	TGCGCCAGCAGCCAAGGTAGCGCACTGAACACTGAAGCTTTCTTT
TRBD1	TRBV24-1	TRBJ2-2	few	CATSDPSQGTNTGELFF	TGTGCCACCAGTGATCCCTCACAGGGGACGAACACCGGGGAGCTGTTTTTT
NA	TRBV28	TRBJ2-6	NA	CATTEGLSGANVLTF	TGTGCCACGACGGAGGGCCTCTCTGGGGCCAACGTCCTGACTTTC
TRBD1	TRBV28	TRBJ1-1	NA	CASSSETGVGTEAFF	TGTGCCAGCAGTTCAGAGACAGGGGTAGGGACTGAAGCTTTCTTT
TRBD1	TRBV3-1/TRBV3-2	TRBJ2-3	NA	CASRRQGATDTQYF	TGTGCCAGCAGGAGACAGGGGGCCACAGATACGCAGTATTTT
TRBD1	TRBV28	TRBJ1-5	NA	CASGQGAGQPQHF	TGTGCCAGCGGTCAGGGGGCAGGACAGCCCCAGCATTTT
TRBD2	TRBV10-2	TRBJ2-2	NA	CASSRTSDTGELFF	TGCGCCAGCAGTCGGACTAGCGACACCGGGGAGCTGTTTTTT
NA	TRBV14	TRBJ2-7	NA	CASSPISTPHYEQYF	TGTGCCAGCAGCCCTATCTCCACTCCCCACTACGAGCAGTACTTC
TRBD2	TRBV6-5	TRBJ2-7	NA	CASSYLTSGTGEQYF	TGTGCCAGCAGCTACCTGACTAGCGGGACCGGGGAGCAGTACTTC
TRBD1	TRBV11-2	TRBJ2-2	NA	CASSPGTVNTGELFF	TGTGCCAGCAGCCCGGGGACAGTGAACACCGGGGAGCTGTTTTTT
NA	TRBV28	TRBJ1-5	NA	CASSFTGQIYQPQHF	TGTGCCAGCAGTTTCACAGGACAGATTTATCAGCCCCAGCATTTT
NA	TRBV19	TRBJ2-2	NA	CASSIPGALTGELFF	TGTGCCAGTAGTATTCCCGGAGCCCTCACCGGGGAGCTGTTTTTT
NA	TRBV5-1	TRBJ2-7	few	CASSLTGGGYEQYF	TGCGCCAGCAGCTTGACTGGGGGCGGCTACGAGCAGTACTTC
TRBD2	TRBV6-2/TRBV6-3	TRBJ2-1	NA	CASSYGTSGYNEQFF	TGTGCCAGCAGTTACGGAACTAGCGGTTACAATGAGCAGTTCTTC